This is a list of T cell receptor beta chains from one sample in a study of shared clonotypes between healthy human individuals. Generated by immunoSEQ multiplex PCR, the TCRdb table keeps only in-frame clones and is missing some. The sample records about 870,000 clones, about 92% being singletons. The sequenced sample consisted of naive CD8+ T cells sorted from blood. The receptors shown here come from a man younger than 45 in good health. CDR3s include the opening cysteine and the closing phenylalanine or tryptophan. The D gene is left open where the match is weak. Rows may omit the clone size; those that give it use once, few, many or a size class.

size: -
J: TRBJ2-1
V: TRBV12-5
D: TRBD2
DNA: TGTGCTAGTGGATCAGCGGGAGGCACCCACAATGAGCAGTTCTTC
CDR3: CASGSAGGTHNEQFF

size: once
J: TRBJ2-2
V: TRBV11-2
D: -
DNA: TGTGCCAGCAGCCCCCTATTTACCGGGGAGCTGTTTTTT
CDR3: CASSPLFTGELFF

size: once
J: TRBJ2-7
V: TRBV5-1
D: TRBD1
DNA: TGCGCCAGCAGCCCTGGACAGGGGGGCTACGAGCAGTACTTC
CDR3: CASSPGQGGYEQYF

size: -
J: TRBJ2-2
V: TRBV29-1
D: -
DNA: TGCAGCGTCGCAAGGAACACCGGGGAGCTGTTTTTT
CDR3: CSVARNTGELFF

size: -
J: TRBJ2-5
V: TRBV15
D: TRBD2
DNA: TGTGCCACCAGCAAGGGTCGTAGCGGGTACCAAGAGACCCAGTACTTC
CDR3: CATSKGRSGYQETQYF

size: -
J: TRBJ2-3
V: TRBV11-2
D: TRBD2
DNA: TGTGCCAGCAGCCAAAATACACGACTAGCGGGAGCAGGTTTAGATACGCAGTATTTT
CDR3: CASSQNTRLAGAGLDTQYF

size: -
J: TRBJ1-4
V: TRBV19
D: -
DNA: TGTGCCAGTAAAGAGCTGGCGGGCCCCGAAAAACTGTTTTTT
CDR3: CASKELAGPEKLFF

size: -
J: TRBJ2-1
V: TRBV5-4
D: -
DNA: TGTGCCAGCAGCATGCAAAGTGCCAGTGAGTTCTTC
CDR3: CASSMQSASEFF

size: -
J: TRBJ2-3
V: TRBV18
D: -
DNA: TGTGCCAGCTCACCAATTGGTAGCACAGATACGCAGTATTTT
CDR3: CASSPIGSTDTQYF

size: -
J: TRBJ1-4
V: TRBV7-8
D: TRBD1
DNA: TGTGCCAGCAGCTCACTACCAGGGGGTCTTGAAGAAAAACTGTTTTTT
CDR3: CASSSLPGGLEEKLFF

size: -
J: TRBJ1-3
V: TRBV6-1
D: -
DNA: TGTGCCAGCAGGGTAACAGTAGCCTCTGGAAACACCATATATTTT
CDR3: CASRVTVASGNTIYF

size: -
J: TRBJ1-1
V: TRBV28
D: -
DNA: TGTGCCAGCAGTATCCGGGCCCTGAACACTGAAGCTTTCTTT
CDR3: CASSIRALNTEAFF

size: -
J: TRBJ1-1
V: TRBV27
D: -
DNA: TGTGCCAGCAGTCCAAGTGTACAGGGCTCAGAGGGGCGAGCTGAAGCTTTCTTT
CDR3: CASSPSVQGSEGRAEAFF

size: -
J: TRBJ2-1
V: TRBV29-1
D: -
DNA: TGCAGCGTTGTGCCCAGACTACCGCAGTCCTACAATGAGCAGTTCTTC
CDR3: CSVVPRLPQSYNEQFF

size: -
J: TRBJ2-6
V: TRBV18
D: -
DNA: TGTGCCAGCTCACCACAGTCCGGGCCCTCTAGCTCTGGGGCCAACGTCCTGACTTTC
CDR3: CASSPQSGPSSSGANVLTF

size: -
J: TRBJ2-7
V: TRBV11-1
D: TRBD1
DNA: TGTGCCAGCAGATCTACCCAGGGGGCGGGATACGAGCAGTACTTC
CDR3: CASRSTQGAGYEQYF

size: once
J: TRBJ2-5
V: TRBV18
D: -
DNA: TGTGCCAGCTCACAGGAAGAGACCCAGTACTTC
CDR3: CASSQEETQYF

size: -
J: TRBJ2-2
V: TRBV9
D: TRBD2
DNA: TGTGCCAGCAGCCCCCGACTAGCGGGAGATCTCGGGGAGCTGTTTTTT
CDR3: CASSPRLAGDLGELFF

size: -
J: TRBJ2-7
V: TRBV7-8
D: TRBD2
DNA: TGTGCCAGCAGGGGGGGAACGGGAGGGTTGTTGTACGAGCAGTACTTC
CDR3: CASRGGTGGLLYEQYF

size: -
J: TRBJ2-1
V: TRBV12-5
D: -
DNA: TGTGCTAGTGGCAGCTACAGCTCGAGCTCCTACAATGAGCAGTTCTTC
CDR3: CASGSYSSSSYNEQFF

size: -
J: TRBJ2-3
V: TRBV9
D: TRBD2
DNA: TGTGCCAGCAGCCTCGAAGCGGGAGGGCCGGCAGATACGCAGTATTTT
CDR3: CASSLEAGGPADTQYF

size: -
J: TRBJ1-4
V: TRBV6-5
D: -
DNA: TGTGCCAGCAGTTACTCGGAGCAGGAAAAACTGTTTTTT
CDR3: CASSYSEQEKLFF

size: -
J: TRBJ1-1
V: TRBV4-1
D: TRBD1
DNA: TGCGCCAGCAGCCAAATCGGACAGGGCGAAGCTTTCTTT
CDR3: CASSQIGQGEAFF

size: once
J: TRBJ2-3
V: TRBV14
D: TRBD2
DNA: TGTGCCAGCAGCATACTAGCGGGATCACTCACAGATACGCAGTATTTT
CDR3: CASSILAGSLTDTQYF

size: -
J: TRBJ1-1
V: TRBV11-2
D: -
DNA: TGTGCCAGCACCCGAGGTGGGTCCGGGACGGGTCCCGCGGGCGCTTTCTTT
CDR3: CASTRGGSGTGPAGAFF

size: -
J: TRBJ2-5
V: TRBV9
D: -
DNA: TGTGCCAGCAGCGCCAGCTTGGGGGACGCCGAAAATCTAGGGACCCAGTACTTC
CDR3: CASSASLGDAENLGTQYF

size: -
J: TRBJ2-2
V: TRBV27
D: TRBD2
DNA: TGTGCCAGCAGCCTAATTAGCGGGAGTAAGGCCGGGGAGCTGTTTTTT
CDR3: CASSLISGSKAGELFF

size: -
J: TRBJ2-1
V: TRBV6-5
D: TRBD1
DNA: TGTGCCAGCAGTACCGCGGGACAGGGTCTCAATGAGCAGTTCTTC
CDR3: CASSTAGQGLNEQFF

size: -
J: TRBJ2-2
V: TRBV9
D: -
DNA: TGTGCCAGCAGCGATACTGGACCCGCGAACACCGGGGAGCTGTTTTTT
CDR3: CASSDTGPANTGELFF

size: -
J: TRBJ2-1
V: TRBV9
D: TRBD1
DNA: TGTGCCAGCAGCGTAGGGACAGGATACAATGAGCAGTTCTTC
CDR3: CASSVGTGYNEQFF

size: -
J: TRBJ1-1
V: TRBV4-1
D: -
DNA: TGCGCCAGCAGCCAAGGCCCCGGGGCTTTCTTT
CDR3: CASSQGPGAFF

size: -
J: TRBJ2-7
V: TRBV5-1
D: TRBD1
DNA: TGCGCCAGCAGCCCACCGGGACAGGATTCCTACGAGCAGTACTTC
CDR3: CASSPPGQDSYEQYF

size: -
J: TRBJ2-7
V: TRBV6-1
D: -
DNA: TGTGCCAGCAGTGAACTCAGGGGGGAGAGGGGCCCCTACGAGCAGTACTTC
CDR3: CASSELRGERGPYEQYF

size: -
J: TRBJ2-3
V: TRBV4-1
D: TRBD2
DNA: TGCGCCAGCAGCCAATTTAGCGGGGGGGCAGATACGCAGTATTTT
CDR3: CASSQFSGGADTQYF

size: -
J: TRBJ2-7
V: TRBV19
D: TRBD1
DNA: TGTGCCAGTAGTATAGGGACAGGTGATTACGAGCAGTACTTC
CDR3: CASSIGTGDYEQYF

size: -
J: TRBJ1-2
V: TRBV29-1
D: -
DNA: TGCAGCGTTGAAGGGGGCGACTATGGCTACACCTTC
CDR3: CSVEGGDYGYTF

size: -
J: TRBJ1-1
V: TRBV7-9
D: -
DNA: TGTGCCAGCAGCTTAGGACTGGGGGGCAACACTGAAGCTTTCTTT
CDR3: CASSLGLGGNTEAFF

size: -
J: TRBJ2-7
V: TRBV21-1
D: -
DNA: TGTGCCAACCTAGGTCGGGTTGGCGAGCAGTACTTC
CDR3: CANLGRVGEQYF

size: -
J: TRBJ1-4
V: TRBV10-3
D: -
DNA: TGTGCCACCTGGAGAGGAGTGGGGGGCCTTAATGAAAAACTGTTTTTT
CDR3: CATWRGVGGLNEKLFF

size: -
J: TRBJ2-7
V: TRBV5-4
D: -
DNA: TGTGCCAGCAGCCTGGGGGCTGGGGTCGAGCAGTACTTC
CDR3: CASSLGAGVEQYF

size: -
J: TRBJ2-7
V: TRBV27
D: TRBD2
DNA: TGTGCCAGCAGCCCACCTGGACTAGCTGCTCGCGAGCAGTACTTC
CDR3: CASSPPGLAAREQYF

size: -
J: TRBJ1-5
V: TRBV28
D: -
DNA: TGTGCCAGCAGTTTGTCAGGCAGCAATCATCCCCAGCATTTT
CDR3: CASSLSGSNHPQHF

size: -
J: TRBJ2-7
V: TRBV4-1
D: -
DNA: TGCGCCAGCAGCCAATTCAGTTTAGGCCAGCGCCATACCTACGAGCAGTACTTC
CDR3: CASSQFSLGQRHTYEQYF

size: -
J: TRBJ2-1
V: TRBV7-9
D: -
DNA: TGTGCCAGCAGCTCATTTGACAGGATGGACAATGAGCAGTTCTTC
CDR3: CASSSFDRMDNEQFF

size: -
J: TRBJ2-2
V: TRBV18
D: -
DNA: TGTGCCAGCTCACGGGACGGAACCGCGAACACCGGGGAGCTGTTTTTT
CDR3: CASSRDGTANTGELFF

size: once
J: TRBJ2-5
V: TRBV11-2
D: TRBD2
DNA: TGTGCCAGCAGCTTAGGGGATAGCGGGAGCGAAGAGACCCAGTACTTC
CDR3: CASSLGDSGSEETQYF

size: -
J: TRBJ2-5
V: TRBV7-8
D: -
DNA: TGTGCCAGCAGCTTAATTAAGGGTAACCCCCAAGAGACCCAGTACTTC
CDR3: CASSLIKGNPQETQYF

size: -
J: TRBJ2-1
V: TRBV13
D: -
DNA: TGTGCCAGCAGCTTTATGCGGAAAGGTGAGCAGTTCTTC
CDR3: CASSFMRKGEQFF